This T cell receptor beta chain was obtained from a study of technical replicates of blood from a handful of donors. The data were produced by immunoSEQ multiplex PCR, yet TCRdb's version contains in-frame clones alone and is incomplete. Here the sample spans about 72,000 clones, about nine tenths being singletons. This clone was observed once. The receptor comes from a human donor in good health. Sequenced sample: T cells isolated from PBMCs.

CDR3 region: CASSGRDTYTGELFF. As DNA, the CDR3 is TGTGCCAGCAGTGGTCGGGACACATACACCGGGGAGCTGTTTTTT. The gene calls are TRBV25-1 and TRBJ2-2; D is possibly TRBD1 (6 bases). The germline gives CDR1 MGHDK, CDR2 SYGVNS. This CDR3 region has 15 residues. The V end lost 4 bases, the J end lost 3 bases, and 12 bases lay between the germline ends.